This T cell receptor beta chain appears in the sequencing data of a study of shared clonotypes between healthy human individuals. Here immunoSEQ multiplex PCR was the method, and the copy in TCRdb shows in-frame clones only, minus some. Of some 1,600,000 clones listed, 95% to 99% were seen once; the top ten hold about 0.45%. The germline V gene encodes CDR1 SGDLS and CDR2 YYNGEE. The V segment lost 4 bases and the J segment 3 bases; nucleotides outside the gene matches: 17. The CDR3 sequence is 19 residues long. Sequenced material: naive CD4+ T cells sorted from blood. The subset: CD45RA+ positively selected. This receptor was obtained from a man aged 30 to 39 in good health. The chain has TRBV9 and TRBJ2-3, with 10 bases fitting TRBD2. The CDR3 spells CASSSTLPGLAGVTDTQYF. In nucleotides, the CDR3 is TGTGCCAGCAGCTCAACCCTCCCTGGGCTAGCGGGAGTAACAGATACGCAGTATTTT.